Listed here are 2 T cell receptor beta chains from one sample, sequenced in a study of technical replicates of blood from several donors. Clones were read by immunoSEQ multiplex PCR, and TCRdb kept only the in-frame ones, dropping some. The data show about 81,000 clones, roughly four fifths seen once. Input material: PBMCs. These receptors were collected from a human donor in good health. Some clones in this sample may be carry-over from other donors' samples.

This CDR3 reads CAISQAPQETQYF. The DNA of the CDR3 is TGTGCCATCAGTCAGGCCCCCCAAGAGACCCAGTACTTC. The V and J genes are TRBV10-3 and TRBJ2-5; D is undetermined. The CDR3 is 13 amino acids. The V end lost 5 bases, the J end lost 1 base, and 8 bases lay between the germline ends. Germline V lookup: CDR1 ENHRY, CDR2 SYGVKD.

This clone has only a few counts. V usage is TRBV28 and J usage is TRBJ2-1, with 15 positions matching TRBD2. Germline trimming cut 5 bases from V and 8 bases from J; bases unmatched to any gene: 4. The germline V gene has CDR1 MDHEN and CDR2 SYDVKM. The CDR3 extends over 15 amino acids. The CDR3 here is CASSPWTSGRDEQFF. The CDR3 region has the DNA TGTGCCAGCAGTCCGTGGACTAGCGGGAGGGATGAGCAGTTCTTC. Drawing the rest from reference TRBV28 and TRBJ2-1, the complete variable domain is DVKVTQSSRYLVKRTGEKVFLECVQDMDHENMFWYRQDPGLGLRLIYFSYDVKMKEKGDIPEGYSVSREKKERFSLILESASTNQTSMYLCASSPWTSGRDEQFFGPGTRLTVL.